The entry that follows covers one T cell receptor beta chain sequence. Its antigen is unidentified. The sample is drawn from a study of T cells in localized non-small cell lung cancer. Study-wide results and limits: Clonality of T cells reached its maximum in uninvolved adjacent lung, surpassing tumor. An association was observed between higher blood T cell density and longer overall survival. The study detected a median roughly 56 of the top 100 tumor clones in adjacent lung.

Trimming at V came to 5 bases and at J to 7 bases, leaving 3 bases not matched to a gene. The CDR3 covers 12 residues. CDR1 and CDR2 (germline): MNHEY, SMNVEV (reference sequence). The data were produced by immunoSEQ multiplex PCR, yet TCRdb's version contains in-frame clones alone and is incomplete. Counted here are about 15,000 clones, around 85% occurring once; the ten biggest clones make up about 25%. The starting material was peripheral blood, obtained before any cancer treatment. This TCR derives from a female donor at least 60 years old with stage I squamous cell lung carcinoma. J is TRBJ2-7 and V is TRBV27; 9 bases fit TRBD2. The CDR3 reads CASSPGLAEQYF. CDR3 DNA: TGTGCCAGCAGTCCCGGACTAGCGGAGCAGTACTTC.